Included here is one T cell receptor beta chain sequence, with context. Its antigen is currently unknown. The data stem from a study of somatic mutations in cytotoxic T cells in rheumatoid arthritis. Study-wide results and caveats: Patients with rheumatoid arthritis, but not healthy controls, had CD8+ clonality that increased with age.

The germline CDR1 and CDR2 sequences are ENHRY and SYGVKD. The CDR3 is 14 residues long. The repertoire was sequenced with immunoSEQ multiplex PCR; TCRdb's copy has only in-frame clones and lacks some. The sample has some 40,000 clones; roughly four fifths are singletons. The rearrangement links TRBV10-3 to TRBJ2-3; D remains ambiguous. The TCR comes from a man aged 40-50 years in good health. Sequencing input: CD8+ T cells sorted from blood. The CDR3, as DNA: TGTGCGATCGCCGAGGATTTGGGTGCAGATACGCAGTATTTT. Residues: CAIAEDLGADTQYF.